Presented here are 18 T cell receptor beta chains from one specimen sequenced in a study of control samples from healthy donors and cancer patients. Generated by immunoSEQ multiplex PCR, the TCRdb table keeps only in-frame clones and is missing some. This table has about 50,000 clones, 85% to 95% appearing once. Sequencing was carried out using PBMCs. These TCRs come from a woman aged 50 to 60 with head and neck cancer.

The chain links TRBV6-1 to TRBJ2-3, with 11 nucleotides matching TRBD2. The V gene end was trimmed by 3 bases and the J gene end by 3 bases; junction bases not matched to a gene: 5. CDR1 is MNHNS and CDR2 is SASEGT in the germline V gene. The CDR3 length is 16 residues. The CDR3 nucleotides read TGTGCCAGCAGTGATATACTAGCGGGAGATACAGATACGCAGTATTTT. Translating it yields CASSDILAGDTDTQYF.

The rearrangement joins TRBV6-6 to TRBJ2-2; D gene uncertain. V lost 2 bases and J lost 2, with 6 bases in between. CDR3 size: 14 residues. The V gene's germline CDR1 is MNHNY and CDR2 SVGAGI (reference sequence). CDR3 sequence reads: CASSYEVNTGELFF. As DNA, the CDR3 is TGTGCCAGCAGTTACGAGGTTAACACCGGGGAGCTGTTTTTT.

This clone occurred a few times. The chain recombines TRBV24-1 with TRBJ1-5; D unresolved. Trimming removed 0 bases at V and 1 base at J, with 18 bases between. The CDR3 totals 19 residues. Germline V CDR1 and CDR2: KGHDR, SFDVKD. The CDR3: CATSDLLKRNMGSNQPQHF. The CDR3 region has the DNA TGTGCCACCAGTGATTTGCTCAAGAGGAATATGGGGAGCAATCAGCCCCAGCATTTT.

This sequence joins TRBV28 and TRBJ1-5; 8 positions agree with TRBD1. J lost 4 bases, V lost 2 bases, and 10 bases had no gene match. CDR3 size: 17 residues. Germline V gene data show CDR1 as MDHEN and CDR2 as SYDVKM. The CDR3 region is CASSLTGGRGPNQPQHF. CDR3 bases: TGTGCCAGCAGTTTAACGGGGGGCAGGGGGCCGAATCAGCCCCAGCATTTT.

This clone was recorded once. The chain couples TRBV5-5 to TRBJ2-5, with D tentatively TRBD2 (7 bases). CDR3 length: 15 amino acids. Trimming pared 1 base from V and 5 bases from J, leaving 15 bases between. Germline assignment: CDR1 SGHKS and CDR2 YYEKEE (reference sequence). The CDR3 sequence: CASSLSGGGGETQYF. In DNA, the CDR3 is TGTGCCAGCAGCTTGTCGGGCGGGGGCGGGGAGACCCAGTACTTC.

This clone is a singleton in its sample. This chain uses TRBV27 with TRBJ2-7; maybe TRBD2 (5 bases). The V end lost 0 bases, the J end lost 2 bases, and 11 bases lay between the germline ends. Germline V gene lookup returns CDR1 MNHEY and CDR2 SMNVEV (reference sequence). The CDR3 is made up of 15 amino acids. The CDR3 reads CASSLSAGNPYEQYF. CDR3 sequence (DNA): TGTGCCAGCAGTTTATCGGCCGGGAACCCCTACGAGCAGTACTTC.

The chain employs TRBV5-1 and TRBJ2-1, with TRBD2 matching 10 bases. With 4 bases clipped from V and 4 bases from J, the junction kept 5 bases outside the gene matches. Germline V gene data show CDR1 as SGHRS and CDR2 as YFSETQ. This CDR3 contains 15 residues. The CDR3 loop is CASSHTSGAYNEQFF. DNA of the CDR3: TGCGCCAGCAGCCATACTAGCGGGGCATACAATGAGCAGTTCTTC.

The chain uses TRBV28 and TRBJ2-3; TRBD2 aligns across 9 bases. The length of the CDR3 is 14 residues. The germline V gene encodes CDR1 MDHEN and CDR2 SYDVKM. J gave up 2 bases and V 6 bases, and 3 bases lay outside the gene matches. CDR3 protein: CASRLAGFTDTQYF. CDR3 DNA: TGTGCCAGCAGGCTAGCGGGATTCACAGATACGCAGTATTTT.

This chain links TRBV9 with TRBJ1-2, with 8 bases lining up with TRBD1. The V segment lost 3 bases and the J segment 7 bases; nucleotides outside the gene matches: 5. There are 13 residues in the CDR3. Germline values: CDR1 SGDLS, CDR2 YYNGEE. This CDR3 reads CASSARTGFGYTF. The CDR3 DNA reads TGTGCCAGCAGCGCCCGGACAGGGTTTGGCTACACCTTC.

This clone appeared a single time. The rearrangement links TRBV7-2 to TRBJ2-1; possibly TRBD2 for D (5 bases). The CDR3 loop spans 13 amino acids. Deletions cut 1 base from V and 9 bases from J, with 10 bases between. The germline V gene encodes CDR1 SGHTA and CDR2 FQGNSA. This chain's CDR3 is CASSLVRAVEQFF. The CDR3 nucleotides are TGTGCCAGCAGCTTAGTGAGGGCCGTTGAGCAGTTCTTC.

The chain links TRBV24-1 to TRBJ1-5; 9 nucleotides agree with TRBD1. There are 14 residues in the CDR3. CDR1 and CDR2 (germline): KGHDR, SFDVKD. V gave up 6 bases and J gave up 5 bases; unmatched junction bases: 4. In DNA, the CDR3 is TGTGCCACCAGTCTGGGACAGGGAGATCAGCCCCAGCATTTT. As protein: CATSLGQGDQPQHF.

The chain links TRBV6-6 to TRBJ2-1; D is undetermined. CDR3 length: 12 amino acids. CDR1 and CDR2 (germline): MNHNY, SVGAGI (reference sequence). V was clipped by 6 bases and J by 6 bases, with 9 bases between them. CDR3 in amino acids: CASSPGPNEQFF. The DNA for the CDR3 is TGTGCCAGCAGCCCTGGGCCCAATGAGCAGTTCTTC.

The chain has TRBV5-6 and TRBJ2-5; D not certain. This CDR3 has 13 residues. Germline CDR1 and CDR2: SGHDT and YYEEEE. V was pared by 0 bases and J by 2 bases, with 5 bases between. The CDR3 DNA reads TGTGCCAGCAGCTTGGGATTTCAAGAGACCCAGTACTTC. The encoded protein is CASSLGFQETQYF.

The chain recombines TRBV7-8 with TRBJ2-1, with D possibly being TRBD1 (5 bases). The V end lost 4 bases, the J end lost 4 bases, and 11 bases lay between the germline ends. Germline CDR1 is SGHVS and CDR2 is FQNEAQ. The CDR3 has 14 residues. The CDR3 here is CASSYGHQYNEQFF. Here the CDR3 DNA reads TGTGCCAGCAGCTATGGACACCAGTACAATGAGCAGTTCTTC.

CDR3 residues: CASSAFGTSGGRKYF. The CDR3 DNA is TGTGCCAGCAGCGCCTTTGGGACTAGCGGGGGCCGGAAGTACTTC. The V and J genes are TRBV6-5 and TRBJ2-5, with 14 bases fitting TRBD2. After removal of 6 bases from V and 12 bases from J, the junction contained 12 bases not matched to a gene. The CDR3 consists of 15 residues. The V gene's germline CDR1 is MNHEY and CDR2 SVGAGI.

The genes are TRBV6-5 and TRBJ1-2; a weak D match, TRBD1 (6 bases). The CDR3 sequence is 15 residues long. The germline V gene encodes CDR1 MNHEY and CDR2 SVGAGI. The V end lost 7 bases, the J end lost 2 bases, and 17 bases lay between the germline ends. The CDR3 protein is CASTIEQGANYGYTF. CDR3 coding DNA: TGTGCCAGCACCATCGAACAGGGTGCGAACTATGGCTACACCTTC.

The chain uses TRBV2 and TRBJ1-1; D is possibly TRBD1 (5 bases). Germline V gene sequence: CDR1 SNHLY, CDR2 FYNNEI. Trimming removed 1 base at V and 5 bases at J, with 8 bases between. The CDR3 sequence is 13 residues long. In nucleotides, the CDR3 is TGTGCCAGCAGTGAAGAGGGGAGGACTGAAGCTTTCTTT. This translates into CASSEEGRTEAFF.

The chain joins TRBV19 to TRBJ2-7, with D perhaps TRBD1 (6 bases). Between the trimmed V and J ends, which lost 5 bases and 5 bases, there was a span of 16 bases. This CDR3 region has 14 residues. Germline CDR1 and CDR2: LNHDA and SQIVND (reference sequence). The DNA for the CDR3 is TGTGCCAGTAGTTCCCAGGGGATGGTCCACGAGCAGTACTTC. This encodes CASSSQGMVHEQYF.